This TCR beta chain was recorded in a study of siplizumab effects on memory and regulatory T cells. Naive, memory, effector memory and TEMRA subsets that were unstimulated underwent sequencing in a few donor pairs. Regarding the study as a whole: Controls had around 26% Treg-derived mappable alloreactive CD4+ clones on average, versus approximately 70% with siplizumab. Siplizumab brought about a significant reduction in alloreactive sequences traceable to unstimulated CD4+ memory cells.

Assay used: immunoSEQ multiplex PCR; TCRdb lists only in-frame clones, some missing. In the table there are tens of thousands of clones, 75% to 90% of which are singletons. Note on this clone: Its antigen is still unknown.

Specimen: memory CD4+ T cells sorted from blood. This TCR derives from a human donor in good health.

The CDR3 protein is CASSEDRGAEAFF. The CDR3 coding sequence is TGTGCCAGCAGTGAAGACAGGGGCGCTGAAGCTTTCTTT. The chain joins TRBV6-1 to TRBJ1-1; 7 positions match TRBD1. Per the germline V gene, CDR1 is MNHNS and CDR2 is SASEGT. This CDR3 contains 13 residues. V dropped 1 base and J dropped 6; count of bases not matched to a gene: 2.